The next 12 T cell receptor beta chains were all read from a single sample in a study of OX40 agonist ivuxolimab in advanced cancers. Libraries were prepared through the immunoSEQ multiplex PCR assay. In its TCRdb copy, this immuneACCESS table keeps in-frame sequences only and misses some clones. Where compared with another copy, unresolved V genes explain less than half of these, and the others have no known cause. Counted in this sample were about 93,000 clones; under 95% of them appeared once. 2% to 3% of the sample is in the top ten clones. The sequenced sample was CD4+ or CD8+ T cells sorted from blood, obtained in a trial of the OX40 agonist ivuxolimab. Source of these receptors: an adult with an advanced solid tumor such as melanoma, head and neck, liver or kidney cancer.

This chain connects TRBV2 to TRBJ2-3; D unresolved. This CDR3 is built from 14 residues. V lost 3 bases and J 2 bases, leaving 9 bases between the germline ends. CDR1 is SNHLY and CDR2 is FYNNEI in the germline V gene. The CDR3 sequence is CASSEWAVTDTQYF. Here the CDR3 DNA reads TGTGCCAGCAGTGAGTGGGCCGTCACAGATACGCAGTATTTT.

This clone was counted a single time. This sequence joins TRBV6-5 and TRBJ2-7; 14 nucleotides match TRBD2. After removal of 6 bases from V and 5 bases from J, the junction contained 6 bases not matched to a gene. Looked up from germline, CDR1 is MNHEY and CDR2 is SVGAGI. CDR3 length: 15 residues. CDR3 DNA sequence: TGTGCCAGCAGACTAGGGACTAGCGGGAGAAACGAGCAGTACTTC. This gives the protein CASRLGTSGRNEQYF.

The CDR3: CASSIRSSRNGQANSYNSPLHF. CDR3 sequence (DNA): TGTGCCAGTAGTATACGTTCATCGAGGAACGGACAGGCGAACTCCTATAATTCACCCCTCCACTTT. This chain connects TRBV19 to TRBJ1-6; TRBD1 matches at 7 bases. J lost 0 bases, V lost 2 bases, and 19 bases had no gene match. CDR3 length equals 22 residues. Germline V gene data show CDR1 as LNHDA and CDR2 as SQIVND (reference sequence).

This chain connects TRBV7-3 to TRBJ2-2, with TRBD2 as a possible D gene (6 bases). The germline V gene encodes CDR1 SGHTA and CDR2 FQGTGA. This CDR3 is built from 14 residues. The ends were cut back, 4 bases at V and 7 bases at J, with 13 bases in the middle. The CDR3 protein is CASSSGVGGGELFF. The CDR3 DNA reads TGTGCCAGCAGCTCGGGAGTTGGGGGCGGGGAGCTGTTTTTT.

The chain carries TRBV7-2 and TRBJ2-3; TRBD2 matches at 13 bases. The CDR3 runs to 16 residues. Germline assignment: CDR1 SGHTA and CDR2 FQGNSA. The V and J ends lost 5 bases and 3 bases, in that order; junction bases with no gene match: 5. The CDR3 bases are TGTGCCAGCAGCCCTCGACTAGCGGGGGGTACAGATACGCAGTATTTT. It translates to CASSPRLAGGTDTQYF.

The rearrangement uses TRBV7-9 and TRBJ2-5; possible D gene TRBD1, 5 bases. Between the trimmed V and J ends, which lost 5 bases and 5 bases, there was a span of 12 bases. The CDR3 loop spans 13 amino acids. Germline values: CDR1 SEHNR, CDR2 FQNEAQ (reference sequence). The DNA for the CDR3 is TGTGCCAGCAGCGCCAGGGTCGGGGAGACCCAGTACTTC. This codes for CASSARVGETQYF.

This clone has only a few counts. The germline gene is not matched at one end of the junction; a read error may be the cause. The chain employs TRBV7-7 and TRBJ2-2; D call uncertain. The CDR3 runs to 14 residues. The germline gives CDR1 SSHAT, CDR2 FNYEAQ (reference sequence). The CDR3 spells CASSTDRYTGELFF. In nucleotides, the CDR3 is TGTGCTAGCAGCACCGACCGATACACCGGGGAGCTGTTTTTT.

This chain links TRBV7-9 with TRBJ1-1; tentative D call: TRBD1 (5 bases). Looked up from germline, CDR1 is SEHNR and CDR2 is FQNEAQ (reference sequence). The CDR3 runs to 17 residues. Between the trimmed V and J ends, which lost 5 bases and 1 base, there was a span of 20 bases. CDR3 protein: CASSPPFGAAKNTEAFF. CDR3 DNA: TGTGCCAGCAGCCCACCGTTTGGGGCGGCCAAGAACACTGAAGCTTTCTTT.

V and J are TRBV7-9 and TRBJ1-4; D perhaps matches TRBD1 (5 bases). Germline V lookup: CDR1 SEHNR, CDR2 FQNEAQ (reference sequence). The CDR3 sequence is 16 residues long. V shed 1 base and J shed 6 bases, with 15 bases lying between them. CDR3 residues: CASSLVSVTDYEKLFF. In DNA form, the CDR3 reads TGTGCCAGCAGCTTAGTTTCCGTGACAGACTATGAAAAACTGTTTTTT.

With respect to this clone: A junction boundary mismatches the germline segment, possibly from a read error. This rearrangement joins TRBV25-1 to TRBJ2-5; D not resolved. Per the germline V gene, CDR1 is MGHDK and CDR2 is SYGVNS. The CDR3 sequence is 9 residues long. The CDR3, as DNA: TGTGCCAGCAGTGATCTAGTAAACTTC. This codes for CASSDLVNF.

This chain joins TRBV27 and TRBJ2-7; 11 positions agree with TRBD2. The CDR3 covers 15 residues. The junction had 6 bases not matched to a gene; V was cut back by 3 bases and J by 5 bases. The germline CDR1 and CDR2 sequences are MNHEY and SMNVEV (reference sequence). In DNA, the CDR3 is TGTGCCAGCAGTTTTACTAGCGGGAGCGGCCACGAGCAGTACTTC. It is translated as CASSFTSGSGHEQYF.

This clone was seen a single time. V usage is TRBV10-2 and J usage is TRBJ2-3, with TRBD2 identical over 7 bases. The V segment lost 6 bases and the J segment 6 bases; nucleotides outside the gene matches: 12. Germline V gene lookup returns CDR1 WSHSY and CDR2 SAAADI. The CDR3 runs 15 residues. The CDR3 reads CASRPVAGATDTQYF. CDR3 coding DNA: TGCGCCAGCAGACCCGTTGCGGGAGCGACGGATACGCAGTATTTT.